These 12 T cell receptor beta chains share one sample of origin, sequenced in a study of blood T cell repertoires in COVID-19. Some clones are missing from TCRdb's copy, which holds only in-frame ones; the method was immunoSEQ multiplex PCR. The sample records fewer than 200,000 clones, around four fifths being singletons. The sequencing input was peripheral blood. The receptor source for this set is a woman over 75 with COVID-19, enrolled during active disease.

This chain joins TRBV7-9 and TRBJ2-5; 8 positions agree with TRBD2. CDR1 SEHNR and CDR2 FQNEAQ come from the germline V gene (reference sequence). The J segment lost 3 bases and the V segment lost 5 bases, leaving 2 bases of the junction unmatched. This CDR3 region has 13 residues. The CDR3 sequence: CASSDGGEETQYF. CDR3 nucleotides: TGTGCCAGCAGCGACGGGGGGGAAGAGACCCAGTACTTC.

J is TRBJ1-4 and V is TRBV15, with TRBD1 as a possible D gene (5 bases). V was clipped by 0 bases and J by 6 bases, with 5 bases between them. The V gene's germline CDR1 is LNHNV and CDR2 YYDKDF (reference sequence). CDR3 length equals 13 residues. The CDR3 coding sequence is TGTGCCACCAGCAGAGAGACAGATGAAAAACTGTTTTTT. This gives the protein CATSRETDEKLFF.

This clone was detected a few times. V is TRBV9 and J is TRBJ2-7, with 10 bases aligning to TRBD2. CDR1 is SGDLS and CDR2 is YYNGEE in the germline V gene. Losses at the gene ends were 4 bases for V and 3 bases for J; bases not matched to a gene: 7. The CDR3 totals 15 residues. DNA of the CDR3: TGTGCCAGCAGCCCGCCTAGCGGGAGTGTCTACGAGCAGTACTTC. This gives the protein CASSPPSGSVYEQYF.

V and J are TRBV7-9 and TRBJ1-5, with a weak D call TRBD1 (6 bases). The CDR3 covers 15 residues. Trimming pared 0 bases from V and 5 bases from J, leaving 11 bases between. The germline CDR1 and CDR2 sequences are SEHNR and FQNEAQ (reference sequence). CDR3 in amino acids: CASSLAAGEDQPQHF. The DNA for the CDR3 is TGTGCCAGCAGCTTAGCGGCAGGGGAAGATCAGCCCCAGCATTTT. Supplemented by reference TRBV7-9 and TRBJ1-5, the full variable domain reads DTGVSQNPRHKITKRGQNVTFRCDPISEHNRLYWYRQTLGQGPEFLTYFQNEAQLEKSRLLSDRFSAERPKGSFSTLEIQRTEQGDSAMYLCASSLAAGEDQPQHFGDGTRLSIL.

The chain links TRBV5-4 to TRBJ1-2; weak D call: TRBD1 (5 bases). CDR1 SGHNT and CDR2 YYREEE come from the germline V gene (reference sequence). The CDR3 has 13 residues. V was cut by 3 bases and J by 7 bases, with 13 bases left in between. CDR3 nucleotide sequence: TGTGCCAGCAGCTCCGTTGACCAGGGTGGCTACACCTTC. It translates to CASSSVDQGGYTF. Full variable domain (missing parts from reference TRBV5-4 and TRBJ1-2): ETGVTQSPTHLIKTRGQQVTLRCSSQSGHNTVSWYQQALGQGPQFIFQYYREEENGRGNFPPRFSGLQFPNYSSELNVNALELDDSALYLCASSSVDQGGYTFGSGTRLTVV.

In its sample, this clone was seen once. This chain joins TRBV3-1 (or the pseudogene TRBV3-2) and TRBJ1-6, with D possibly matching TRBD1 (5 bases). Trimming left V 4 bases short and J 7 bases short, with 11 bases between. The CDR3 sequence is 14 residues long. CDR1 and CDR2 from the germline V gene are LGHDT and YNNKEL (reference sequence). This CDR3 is CASSPDTVNSPLHF. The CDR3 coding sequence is TGTGCCAGCAGCCCGGACACGGTAAATTCACCCCTCCACTTT.

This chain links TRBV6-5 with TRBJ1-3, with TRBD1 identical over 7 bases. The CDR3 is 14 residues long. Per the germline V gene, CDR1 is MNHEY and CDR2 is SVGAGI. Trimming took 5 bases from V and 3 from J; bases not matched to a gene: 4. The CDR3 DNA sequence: TGTGCCAGCAGTCTTACAGGGGATGGAAACACCATATATTTT. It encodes CASSLTGDGNTIYF.

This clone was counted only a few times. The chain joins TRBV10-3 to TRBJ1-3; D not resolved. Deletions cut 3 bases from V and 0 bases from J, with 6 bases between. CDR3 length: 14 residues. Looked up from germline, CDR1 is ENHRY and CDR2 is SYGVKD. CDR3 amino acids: CAISDTRSGNTIYF. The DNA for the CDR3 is TGTGCCATCAGTGACACACGCTCTGGAAACACCATATATTTT.

This chain's CDR3 is CASSLTGANYGYTF. CDR3 nucleotides: TGCGCCAGCAGTCTGACAGGGGCTAACTATGGCTACACCTTC. V usage is TRBV5-1 and J usage is TRBJ1-2; TRBD1 agrees at 8 bases. The CDR3 is 14 amino acids. Trimming cost V 5 bases and J 0 bases; bases outside gene matches: 3. Germline V gives CDR1 SGHRS, CDR2 YFSETQ.

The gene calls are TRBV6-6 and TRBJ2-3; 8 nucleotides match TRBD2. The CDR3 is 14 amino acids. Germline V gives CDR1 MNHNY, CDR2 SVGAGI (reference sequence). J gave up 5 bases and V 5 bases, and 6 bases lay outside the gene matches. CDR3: CASSHGGAKDTQYF. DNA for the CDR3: TGTGCCAGCAGTCACGGGGGGGCCAAAGATACGCAGTATTTT.

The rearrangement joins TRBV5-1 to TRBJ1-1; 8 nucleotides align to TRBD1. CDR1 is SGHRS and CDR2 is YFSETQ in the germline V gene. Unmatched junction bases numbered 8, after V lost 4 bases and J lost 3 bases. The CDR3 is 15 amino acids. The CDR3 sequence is CASSPRQGRDTEAFF. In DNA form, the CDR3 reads TGCGCCAGCAGCCCCCGACAGGGGAGGGACACTGAAGCTTTCTTT.

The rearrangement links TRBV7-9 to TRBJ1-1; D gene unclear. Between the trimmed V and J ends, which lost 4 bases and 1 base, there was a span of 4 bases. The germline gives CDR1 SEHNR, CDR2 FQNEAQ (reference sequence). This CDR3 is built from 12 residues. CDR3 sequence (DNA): TGTGCCAGCAGCTCTTGGAACACTGAAGCTTTCTTT. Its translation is CASSSWNTEAFF.